These 8 T cell receptor beta chains share one sample of origin, sequenced in a study of PD-L1 blockade in urothelial cancer. Sequencing was performed with immunoSEQ multiplex PCR; in TCRdb, only in-frame clones are kept and a portion is missing. There are 40,000 to 45,000 clones in the sample; roughly four fifths occur only once, and roughly 3.2% lies in the top ten. Sequencing used PBMCs, obtained around atezolizumab (anti-PD-L1) treatment. The receptors originated from a man aged 70 or older with urothelial cancer.

This clone was counted only a few times. This sequence joins TRBV6-5 and TRBJ1-6, with D tentatively TRBD1 (5 bases). This CDR3 contains 14 residues. Germline assignment: CDR1 MNHEY and CDR2 SVGAGI. V was pared by 7 bases and J by 9 bases, with 16 bases between. CDR3 loop: CASMGPSEGSPLHF. The CDR3 DNA sequence: TGTGCCAGCATGGGGCCGAGTGAAGGTTCACCCCTCCACTTT.

This chain uses TRBV7-2 with TRBJ2-7; no definite D call. The length of the CDR3 is 15 residues. The V gene lost 1 base and the J gene lost 4 bases, with 14 bases spanning the gap. The germline V gene has CDR1 SGHTA and CDR2 FQGNSA. As DNA, the CDR3 is TGTGCCAGCAGCTTAGGTAGCTCTTCCTCTTACGAGCAGTACTTC. As protein: CASSLGSSSSYEQYF.

The gene calls are TRBV27 and TRBJ1-5; 7 nucleotides align to TRBD1. Germline loops: CDR1 MNHEY, CDR2 SMNVEV (reference sequence). The trim removed 3 bases at V and 0 bases at J, leaving 5 bases unmatched. The CDR3 runs to 16 residues. CDR3 sequence: CASSFGGGNSNQPQHF. The CDR3 region has the DNA TGTGCCAGCAGTTTCGGAGGGGGCAATAGCAATCAGCCCCAGCATTTT.

The genes are TRBV4-2 and TRBJ2-3; D unresolved. Trimming shortened V by 0 bases and J by 5 bases, and 9 bases separated the two germline ends. This CDR3 comprises 14 residues. Germline V gene data show CDR1 as LGHNA and CDR2 as YNFKEQ. The CDR3, as DNA: TGTGCCAGCAGCCAAGAAATTTCGGGAGATACGCAGTATTTT. As protein: CASSQEISGDTQYF.

The chain has TRBV29-1 and TRBJ2-5, with TRBD2 as a possible D gene (6 bases). Germline V gene data show CDR1 as SQVTM and CDR2 as ANQGSEA. The CDR3 extends over 12 amino acids. The ends were cut back, 6 bases at V and 5 bases at J, with 13 bases in the middle. The CDR3 loop reads CSVRRGGETQYF. The CDR3 DNA sequence: TGCAGCGTGAGGCGGGGAGGTGAGACCCAGTACTTC.

The rearrangement links TRBV7-9 to TRBJ1-2; weak D call: TRBD1 (6 bases). The V gene's germline CDR1 is SEHNR and CDR2 FQNEAQ (reference sequence). Between the trimmed V and J ends, which lost 7 bases and 6 bases, there was a span of 15 bases. The CDR3 consists of 13 residues. This chain's CDR3 is CASTSAGVNGYTF. CDR3 coding DNA: TGTGCCAGCACTTCGGCAGGGGTTAATGGCTACACCTTC.

The chain couples TRBV2 to TRBJ1-6; 9 positions match TRBD1. There are 13 residues in the CDR3. Germline CDR1 and CDR2: SNHLY and FYNNEI. V lost 4 bases, J lost 13 bases, and 5 bases stayed unmatched. CDR3 residues: CASSVGQGTPLHF. The CDR3 nucleotides read TGTGCCAGCAGTGTGGGACAGGGTACCCCCCTCCACTTT.

The chain has TRBV14 and TRBJ2-2; perhaps TRBD1 as D (6 bases). Germline V lookup: CDR1 SGHDN, CDR2 FVKESK. Trimming left V 2 bases short and J 4 bases short, with 17 bases between. The CDR3 is made up of 17 amino acids. The CDR3 sequence is CASSQWLGTHFTGELFF. The CDR3 DNA reads as TGTGCCAGCAGCCAATGGCTAGGGACACATTTCACCGGGGAGCTGTTTTTT.